The present entry profiles one TCR beta chain with its context. This record comes from a study of technical replicates of blood from a few donors. The method was immunoSEQ multiplex PCR; TCRdb's version includes in-frame clones alone and lacks a portion of them. The repertoire holds 65,000 to 70,000 clones, with about 87% as singletons. In germline, CDR1 is SGHRS, CDR2 YFSETQ. CDR3 size: 15 residues. V lost 0 bases to trimming and J lost 2 bases, with 9 bases between them. The chain combines TRBV5-1 with TRBJ1-3, with D unresolved. Sequenced material: PBMCs. The sequence was collected from a human donor in good health. Some clones in this sample may be carry-over from other donors' samples. The CDR3 is CASSLAMGAGNTIYF. Here the CDR3 DNA reads TGCGCCAGCAGCTTGGCGATGGGAGCTGGAAACACCATATATTTT.